The text below deals with one T cell receptor (beta chain). This entry comes from a study of control samples from healthy donors and cancer patients. The CDR3 covers 15 residues. Trimming shortened V by 4 bases and J by 8 bases, and 20 bases separated the two germline ends. Germline CDR1 and CDR2: KGHSH and LQKENI. TCRdb's copy holds only in-frame clones and misses some; the assay was immunoSEQ multiplex PCR. The table shows 30,000 or so clones, with roughly 95% occurring only once. The chain recombines TRBV18 with TRBJ1-2, with D hard to call. Sequenced: blood. This TCR was recovered from a man aged 55 to 70 in good health. CDR3 sequence reads: CASSLRAAQIEGYTF. The CDR3 nucleotides are TGTGCCAGCTCACTACGGGCAGCCCAGATTGAGGGCTACACCTTC.